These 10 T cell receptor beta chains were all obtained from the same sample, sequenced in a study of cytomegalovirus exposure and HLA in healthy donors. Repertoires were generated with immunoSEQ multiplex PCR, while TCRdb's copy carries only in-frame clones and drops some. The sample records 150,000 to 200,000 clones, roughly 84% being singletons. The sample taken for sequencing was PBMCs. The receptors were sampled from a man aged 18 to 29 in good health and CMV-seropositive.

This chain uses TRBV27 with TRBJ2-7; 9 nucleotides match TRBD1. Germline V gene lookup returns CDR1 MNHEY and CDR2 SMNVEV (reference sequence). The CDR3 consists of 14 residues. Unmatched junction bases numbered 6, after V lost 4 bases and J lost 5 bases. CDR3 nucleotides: TGTGCCAGCAGTTGGGGACAGGGCCTAAACGAGCAGTACTTC. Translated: CASSWGQGLNEQYF.

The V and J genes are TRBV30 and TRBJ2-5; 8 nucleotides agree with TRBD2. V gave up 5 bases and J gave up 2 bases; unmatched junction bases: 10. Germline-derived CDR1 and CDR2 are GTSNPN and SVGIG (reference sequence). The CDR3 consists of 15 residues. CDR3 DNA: TGTGCCTGGTCTGAAACGGGGGGGGAGCAAGAGACCCAGTACTTC. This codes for CAWSETGGEQETQYF. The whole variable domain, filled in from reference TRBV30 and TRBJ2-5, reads SQTIHQWPATLVQPVGSPLSLECTVEGTSNPNLYWYRQAAGRGLQLLFYSVGIGQISSEVPQNLSASRPQDRQFILSSKKLLLSDSGFYLCAWSETGGEQETQYFGPGTRLLVL.

The CDR3 coding sequence is TGTGCCAGTATCGCGACAGGGGTATACAATCAGCCCCAGCATTTT. Encoded protein: CASIATGVYNQPQHF. The genes are TRBV19 and TRBJ1-5, with 8 bases identical to TRBD1. In germline, CDR1 is LNHDA, CDR2 SQIVND (reference sequence). V trimming: 7 bases; J trimming: 3 bases; junction bases outside the gene matches: 8. This CDR3 is 15 amino acids long.

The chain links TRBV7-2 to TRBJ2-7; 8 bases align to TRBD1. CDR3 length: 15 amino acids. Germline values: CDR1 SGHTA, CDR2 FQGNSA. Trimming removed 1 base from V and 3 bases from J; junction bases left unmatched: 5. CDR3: CASSLVGQGNYEQYF. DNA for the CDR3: TGTGCCAGCAGCTTAGTAGGACAGGGAAACTACGAGCAGTACTTC.

In nucleotides, the CDR3 is TGTGCCTGGAGCCGGGACAGGGGGGGTTATAGCAATCAGCCCCAGCATTTT. Protein product: CAWSRDRGGYSNQPQHF. The V and J genes are TRBV30 and TRBJ1-5; 11 bases map to TRBD1. Germline-derived CDR1 and CDR2 are GTSNPN and SVGIG (reference sequence). This CDR3 is built from 17 residues. The V gene end was trimmed by 3 bases and the J gene end by 0 bases; junction bases not matched to a gene: 7.

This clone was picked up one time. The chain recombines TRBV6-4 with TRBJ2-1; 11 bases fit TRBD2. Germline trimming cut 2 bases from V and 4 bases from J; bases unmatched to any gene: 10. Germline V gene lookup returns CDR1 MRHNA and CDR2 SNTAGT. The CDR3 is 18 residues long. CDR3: CASSDAPLPSGGYNEQFF. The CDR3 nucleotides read TGTGCCAGCAGTGACGCCCCGCTGCCTAGCGGGGGGTACAATGAGCAGTTCTTC.

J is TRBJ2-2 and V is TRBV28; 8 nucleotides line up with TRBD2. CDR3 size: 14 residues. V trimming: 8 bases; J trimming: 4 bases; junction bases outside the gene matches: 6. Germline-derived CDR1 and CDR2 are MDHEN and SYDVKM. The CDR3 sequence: CASGSGTSTGELFF. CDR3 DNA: TGTGCCAGCGGCTCCGGGACTAGCACCGGGGAGCTGTTTTTT.

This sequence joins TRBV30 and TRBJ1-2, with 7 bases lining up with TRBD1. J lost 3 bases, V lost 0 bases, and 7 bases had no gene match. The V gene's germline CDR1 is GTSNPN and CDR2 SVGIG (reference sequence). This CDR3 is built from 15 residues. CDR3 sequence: CAWSVQGRTYYGYTF. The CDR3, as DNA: TGTGCCTGGAGTGTACAGGGGCGCACCTACTATGGCTACACCTTC. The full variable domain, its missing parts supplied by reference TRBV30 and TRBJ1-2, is SQTIHQWPATLVQPVGSPLSLECTVEGTSNPNLYWYRQAAGRGLQLLFYSVGIGQISSEVPQNLSASRPQDRQFILSSKKLLLSDSGFYLCAWSVQGRTYYGYTFGSGTRLTVV.

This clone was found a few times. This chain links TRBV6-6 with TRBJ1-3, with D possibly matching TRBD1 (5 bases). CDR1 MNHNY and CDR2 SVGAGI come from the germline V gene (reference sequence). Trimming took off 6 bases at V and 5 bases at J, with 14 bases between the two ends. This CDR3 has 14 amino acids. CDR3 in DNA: TGTGCCAGCAGCCCCGGGACTTCAAGAAACACCATATATTTT. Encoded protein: CASSPGTSRNTIYF.

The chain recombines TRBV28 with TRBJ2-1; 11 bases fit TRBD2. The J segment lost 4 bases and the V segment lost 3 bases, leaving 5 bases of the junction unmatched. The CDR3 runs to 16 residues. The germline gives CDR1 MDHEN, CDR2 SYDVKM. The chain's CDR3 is CASSFEGLAGYNEQFF. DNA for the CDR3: TGTGCCAGCAGTTTCGAAGGACTAGCGGGTTACAATGAGCAGTTCTTC.